The present entry profiles one T cell receptor beta chain with its context. Its antigen is currently unknown. The data belong to a study of cytomegalovirus exposure and HLA in healthy donors. In the study overall: In an early release, HLA-typed donors contributed roughly 85 million unique TCR sequences. Findings and limits, study-wide: TCR beta chain V- and J-gene trimming was linked, in a later analysis, to a missense variant in DCLRE1C. Links to common viral pathogens appeared, in a later analysis, for several of the most significant clusters.

13 Jbeta primers and 60 Vbeta primers were used for the PCR. Produced via immunoSEQ multiplex PCR; TCRdb's table is partial and in-frame only. Of about 120,000 clones in the sample, 75% to 85% are singletons; the top ten hold around 9.5%. V lost 1 base and J lost 7, with 11 bases in between. CDR3 length: 14 amino acids. The germline gives CDR1 SGHTA, CDR2 FQGNSA. The sample taken for sequencing was PBMCs. The clonotype comes from a female donor in good health and CMV-seropositive. This sequence joins TRBV7-2 and TRBJ2-1; maybe TRBD1 (5 bases). The CDR3 reads CASSLVRGPNEQFF. CDR3 in DNA: TGTGCCAGCAGCTTAGTAAGGGGCCCTAATGAGCAGTTCTTC.